This T cell receptor beta chain was captured in a study of T cell repertoires in cytomegalovirus infection. Background on the study: Carrying CMV and the relevant HLA type showed in public TCR beta signatures. Overall study findings and caveats: Cumulated frequencies of public TCR beta families served to identify carriers of CMV plus the relevant HLA. HLA-C-restricted TCR beta clonotypes specific for CMV led the ex vivo response.

V was clipped by 6 bases and J by 3 bases; unmatched bases: 5. The CDR3 is made up of 14 amino acids. Germline lookup yields CDR1 MNHNY and CDR2 SVGAGI (reference sequence). TCRdb independently ran MiXCR on the reads; one entry per CDR3 protein. The data hold 400,000 or so distinct CDR3 sequences, with roughly 30% observed a single time. This clonotype was seen ten or more times. Antigen unknown. This clonotype originated in a human donor in good health (CMV status not recorded). Some clones in this sample may be carry-over from other donors' samples. Sequenced material: PBMCs. V and J are TRBV6-6 and TRBJ1-5; 7 nucleotides match TRBD1. As DNA, the CDR3 is TGTGCCAGCAGACTAACAGGGGACAATCAGCCCCAGCATTTT. It specifies CASRLTGDNQPQHF.